The 30 T cell receptor beta chains presented below share a single source sample, sequenced in a study of Ad26.COV2.S vaccination and SARS-CoV-2 variants. The repertoire was sequenced with immunoSEQ multiplex PCR; TCRdb's copy has only in-frame clones and lacks some. The sample records around 450,000 clones, less than 95% being singletons. The treatment: roughly 19 received Ad26.COV2.S at low or high dose, single or two shots; a few received placebo; per-sample allocation not given. It was on day 63 after the first vaccine or placebo injection that samples were taken. The sequencing here drew on peripheral blood, taken in a trial of Ad26.COV2.S vaccine versus placebo. The receptors come from a person aged 18 to 59 who received the Ad26.COV2.S COVID-19 vaccine or a placebo.

The CDR3 loop reads CASSTFGQETQYF. CDR3 bases: TGTGCCAGCAGCACCTTCGGGCAGGAGACCCAGTACTTC. The chain is built from TRBV27 and TRBJ2-5; no firm D call. V dropped 6 bases and J dropped 5 bases, with 13 bases sitting between them. In germline, CDR1 is MNHEY, CDR2 SMNVEV (reference sequence). The CDR3 spans 13 residues.

The chain carries TRBV11-2 and TRBJ1-1, with 10 bases fitting TRBD1. The germline V gene encodes CDR1 SGHAT and CDR2 FQNNGV. Unmatched junction bases numbered 15, after V lost 2 bases and J lost 6 bases. CDR3 length: 18 residues. The CDR3 sequence is CASSLLVSWGTGAPEAFF. DNA of the CDR3: TGTGCCAGCAGCTTATTGGTGTCTTGGGGGACAGGGGCTCCTGAAGCTTTCTTT. Full variable domain (missing parts from reference TRBV11-2 and TRBJ1-1): EAGVAQSPRYKIIEKRQSVAFWCNPISGHATLYWYQQILGQGPKLLIQFQNNGVVDDSQLPKDRFSAERLKGVDSTLKIQPAKLEDSAVYLCASSLLVSWGTGAPEAFFGQGTRLTVV.

The V call is TRBV11-3, the J call TRBJ1-1; D is possibly TRBD1 (5 bases). V dropped 4 bases and J dropped 1 base, with 10 bases sitting between them. The CDR3 length is 14 residues. Looked up from germline, CDR1 is SGHNT and CDR2 is YENEEA. DNA for the CDR3: TGTGCCAGCAGCTCGGACACTTCGAACACTGAAGCTTTCTTT. It yields the protein CASSSDTSNTEAFF.

This clone was seen once. This chain connects TRBV11-3 to TRBJ2-1; TRBD2 matches at 8 bases. The CDR3 is made up of 15 amino acids. Germline V gives CDR1 SGHNT, CDR2 YENEEA. V shed 5 bases and J 0 bases; nucleotides not matched to a gene: 3. CDR3 in amino acids: CASSPSGGSYNEQFF. DNA for the CDR3: TGTGCCAGCAGCCCCAGCGGGGGCTCCTACAATGAGCAGTTCTTC.

V and J are TRBV9 and TRBJ2-2; D uncertain. The germline gives CDR1 SGDLS, CDR2 YYNGEE. V shed 0 bases and J shed 8 bases, with 11 bases lying between them. The CDR3 runs to 14 residues. The CDR3 sequence: CASSVEFDSGELFF. CDR3 in DNA: TGTGCCAGCAGCGTAGAGTTCGACTCAGGGGAGCTGTTTTTT.

The J gene is TRBJ1-3, the V gene TRBV30; D is unresolved. This CDR3 spans 15 amino acids. V was cut by 0 bases and J by 0 bases, with 9 bases left in between. The germline V gene encodes CDR1 GTSNPN and CDR2 SVGIG (reference sequence). The CDR3 loop is CAWSVRSRSGNTIYF. The CDR3 nucleotides read TGTGCCTGGAGTGTACGAAGCCGCTCTGGAAACACCATATATTTT.

The V gene is TRBV6-5, the J gene TRBJ2-1, with D possibly matching TRBD2 (6 bases). V shed 0 bases and J shed 14 bases, with 20 bases lying between them. Per the germline V gene, CDR1 is MNHEY and CDR2 is SVGAGI. The CDR3 extends over 15 amino acids. The CDR3 coding sequence is TGTGCCAGCAGTTACTCGACCGTAGCGGAGCCGCCTAAGTTCTTC. It yields the protein CASSYSTVAEPPKFF.

The J gene is TRBJ2-6, the V gene TRBV19, with D perhaps matching TRBD1 (6 bases). The CDR3 runs 16 residues. Trimming cost V 5 bases and J 2 bases, with 13 bases left between them. Germline-derived CDR1 and CDR2 are LNHDA and SQIVND (reference sequence). CDR3: CASSLQGDAGANVLTF. The CDR3 region has the DNA TGTGCCAGTAGTCTACAGGGAGATGCTGGGGCCAACGTCCTGACTTTC.

The chain carries TRBV25-1 and TRBJ2-1; 7 bases agree with TRBD2. The CDR3 runs to 15 residues. The V gene's germline CDR1 is MGHDK and CDR2 SYGVNS. V gave up 6 bases and J gave up 3 bases; unmatched junction bases: 8. CDR3 in DNA: TGTGCCAGCAGCCTGGGGGGGATTCACTACAATGAGCAGTTCTTC. It specifies CASSLGGIHYNEQFF.

The J gene is TRBJ2-5, the V gene TRBV11-2, with 7 bases identical to TRBD2. This CDR3 region has 15 residues. V lost 5 bases and J lost 4; bases outside the gene matches: 10. Germline-derived CDR1 and CDR2 are SGHAT and FQNNGV. The CDR3 sequence is CASSRRQAGRETQYF. The CDR3 nucleotides are TGTGCCAGCAGCCGAAGGCAAGCGGGAAGAGAGACCCAGTACTTC.

The genes are TRBV14 and TRBJ2-7; D remains ambiguous. CDR3 size: 14 residues. Per the germline V gene, CDR1 is SGHDN and CDR2 is FVKESK. The V end lost 4 bases, the J end lost 0 bases, and 10 bases lay between the germline ends. The CDR3, as DNA: TGTGCCAGCAGCCGCTCTATTCTCTCCTACGAGCAGTACTTC. This translates into CASSRSILSYEQYF.

The rearrangement joins TRBV6-6 to TRBJ2-7, with D possibly matching TRBD1 (5 bases). The V gene lost 5 bases and the J gene lost 7 bases, with 9 bases spanning the gap. Per germline, CDR1 MNHNY and CDR2 SVGAGI (reference sequence). This CDR3 comprises 11 residues. For the CDR3, the DNA is TGTGCCAGCAGTCCCGGACAAGAGCAGTACTTC. Translation: CASSPGQEQYF.

The V and J genes are TRBV12-3 or TRBV12-4 and TRBJ2-7; possible D gene TRBD1, 6 bases. V lost 6 bases to trimming and J lost 3 bases, with 12 bases between them. CDR3 size: 13 residues. CDR3 residues: CASRGRDNYEQYF. CDR3 coding DNA: TGTGCCAGCAGGGGACGGGACAACTACGAGCAGTACTTC.

The chain links TRBV9 to TRBJ2-3, with D hard to call. Germline assignment: CDR1 SGDLS and CDR2 YYNGEE. The CDR3 length is 16 residues. V lost 4 bases, J lost 4 bases, and 19 bases lay in between. The CDR3 bases are TGTGCCAGCAGCCCCCCGACCGGATGGAGCGCAGATACGCAGTATTTT. It codes for CASSPPTGWSADTQYF.

A word on this clone: A junction boundary mismatches the germline segment, possibly from a read error. The sample carries other DNA sequences with the same CDR3. CDR3 loop: CASSQEGRAGVSEKLFF. CDR3 coding DNA: TGCGCCAGCAGCCAAGAGGGGAGGGCCGGGGTGAGTGAAAAATTGTTTTTT. This sequence joins TRBV4-1 and TRBJ1-4; D is ambiguous. There are 17 residues in the CDR3. Germline V gene sequence: CDR1 MGHRA, CDR2 YSYEKL.

V and J are TRBV11-2 and TRBJ2-3; D is ambiguous. The germline V gene encodes CDR1 SGHAT and CDR2 FQNNGV. The V end lost 8 bases, the J end lost 5 bases, and 17 bases lay between the germline ends. This CDR3 is 14 amino acids long. The CDR3: CASHRPWVGDTQYF. The CDR3 DNA is TGTGCCAGCCACCGTCCGTGGGTGGGAGATACGCAGTATTTT.

The V gene is TRBV6-2 or TRBV6-3, the J gene TRBJ2-3; perhaps TRBD2 as D (7 bases). CDR1 is MNHEY and CDR2 is SVGEGT in the germline V gene. The CDR3 runs to 15 residues. Trimming shortened V by 7 bases and J by 3 bases, and 17 bases separated the two germline ends. In DNA form, the CDR3 reads TGTGCCAGCACCCCCCGGGGGGCAAGGACAGATACGCAGTATTTT. This encodes CASTPRGARTDTQYF.

The CDR3 here is CASRPYPGQGANEQFF. The CDR3 nucleotides read TGTGCCAGCAGACCTTATCCGGGACAGGGGGCAAATGAGCAGTTCTTC. The genes are TRBV28 and TRBJ2-1, with 12 bases matching TRBD1. The V gene end was trimmed by 6 bases and the J gene end by 7 bases; junction bases not matched to a gene: 10. The CDR3 has 16 residues. The germline CDR1 and CDR2 sequences are MDHEN and SYDVKM.

The genes are TRBV4-3 and TRBJ2-1; possible D gene TRBD1, 5 bases. This CDR3 is built from 15 residues. Germline V CDR1 and CDR2: LGHNA, YSLEER. Trimming pared 0 bases from V and 5 bases from J, leaving 11 bases between. The CDR3 region is CASSQDSRQHNEQFF. The CDR3, as DNA: TGCGCCAGCAGCCAAGATTCGAGACAGCACAATGAGCAGTTCTTC.

In this sample, this clone turned up once. This chain joins TRBV5-6 and TRBJ2-5, with no clear D. V was clipped by 4 bases and J by 4 bases, with 14 bases between them. The CDR3 runs to 14 residues. Germline V gene sequence: CDR1 SGHDT, CDR2 YYEEEE. CDR3 residues: CASSRRHTGETQYF. In nucleotides, the CDR3 is TGTGCCAGCAGCCGACGACATACGGGAGAGACCCAGTACTTC.

On this clone itself: Different DNA sequences within this sample yield the same CDR3. The genes are TRBV10-3 and TRBJ2-3, with 8 bases that match TRBD1. The V segment lost 4 bases and the J segment 2 bases; nucleotides outside the gene matches: 2. This CDR3 region has 14 residues. Germline V CDR1 and CDR2: ENHRY, SYGVKD. The CDR3 loop reads CAISGGQDTDTQYF. The CDR3 nucleotides are TGTGCCATCAGTGGGGGACAGGACACAGATACGCAGTATTTT.

A word on this clone: Distinct nucleotide sequences in the sample also encode this CDR3. The chain links TRBV15 to TRBJ2-3; D is perhaps TRBD2 (6 bases). Deletions cut 4 bases from V and 3 bases from J, with 8 bases between. This CDR3 has 13 amino acids. The germline V gene has CDR1 LNHNV and CDR2 YYDKDF (reference sequence). The CDR3 spells CATSIGGTDTQYF. The CDR3, as DNA: TGTGCCACCAGCATCGGAGGGACAGATACGCAGTATTTT.

The chain has TRBV5-4 and TRBJ2-7; D assignment may be TRBD1 or TRBD2 (5 bases each). V shed 4 bases and J shed 2 bases, with 16 bases lying between them. The germline V gene has CDR1 SGHNT and CDR2 YYREEE (reference sequence). The CDR3 is made up of 15 amino acids. The CDR3 reads CASSVVGTVTYEQYF. The CDR3 DNA reads as TGTGCCAGCAGCGTCGTCGGGACCGTAACCTACGAGCAGTACTTC.

CDR3 DNA: TGTGCCAGCAGCCGAACAGGTTCTGGGGCCAACGTCCTGACTTTC. Translating it yields CASSRTGSGANVLTF. The chain has TRBV5-6 and TRBJ2-6, with D possibly being TRBD1 (5 bases). CDR1 and CDR2 (germline): SGHDT, YYEEEE. The CDR3 is 15 residues long. Between the trimmed V and J ends, which lost 4 bases and 1 base, there was a span of 9 bases.

The CDR3 DNA follows: TGTGCCAGCAGTTTCAATGAGCAGTTCTTC. Amino acid sequence: CASSFNEQFF. This chain connects TRBV6-5 to TRBJ2-1; unclear D gene. From germline, CDR1 is MNHEY and CDR2 SVGAGI. The CDR3 is 10 residues long. The ends were cut back, 4 bases at V and 6 bases at J, with 1 base in the middle.

V is TRBV7-3 and J is TRBJ2-3, with D unclear. The CDR3 spans 13 residues. V lost 4 bases and J lost 0, with 5 bases in between. Germline CDR1 and CDR2: SGHTA and FQGTGA. This chain's CDR3 is CASSSFSTDTQYF. CDR3 DNA sequence: TGTGCCAGCAGCTCCTTTAGCACAGATACGCAGTATTTT.

This chain joins TRBV4-2 and TRBJ1-2; a weak D match, TRBD1 (5 bases). V dropped 4 bases and J dropped 4 bases, with 13 bases sitting between them. Germline V gene lookup returns CDR1 LGHNA and CDR2 YNFKEQ. The CDR3 length is 14 residues. CDR3 sequence: CASSPPGLSYGYTF. As DNA, the CDR3 is TGTGCCAGCAGCCCCCCGGGACTGAGCTATGGCTACACCTTC.

This clone was seen a single time. The rearrangement links TRBV6-2 or TRBV6-3 to TRBJ2-1, with TRBD2 matching 11 bases. Germline CDR1 MNHEY, CDR2 SVGEGT. After removal of 5 bases from V and 0 bases from J, the junction contained 9 bases not matched to a gene. CDR3 length equals 18 residues. CDR3 protein: CASSETSGKTSSYNEQFF. The CDR3 nucleotides are TGTGCCAGCAGTGAGACTAGCGGGAAGACCAGCTCCTACAATGAGCAGTTCTTC.

CDR3 amino acids: CASSLVPGGLQPQHF. The DNA of the CDR3 is TGCGCCAGCAGCTTGGTACCAGGGGGCCTTCAGCCCCAGCATTTT. V and J are TRBV5-1 and TRBJ1-5; TRBD1 matches at 8 bases. The CDR3 is made up of 15 amino acids. Germline lookup yields CDR1 SGHRS and CDR2 YFSETQ. V trimming: 0 bases; J trimming: 6 bases; junction bases outside the gene matches: 5.

J is TRBJ2-3 and V is TRBV5-6; weak D call: TRBD1 (5 bases). Trimming removed 4 bases at V and 0 bases at J, with 9 bases between. The CDR3 runs to 14 residues. Germline V CDR1 and CDR2: SGHDT, YYEEEE. CDR3: CASSPDISTDTQYF. The CDR3 DNA reads TGTGCCAGCAGCCCGGACATAAGCACAGATACGCAGTATTTT.